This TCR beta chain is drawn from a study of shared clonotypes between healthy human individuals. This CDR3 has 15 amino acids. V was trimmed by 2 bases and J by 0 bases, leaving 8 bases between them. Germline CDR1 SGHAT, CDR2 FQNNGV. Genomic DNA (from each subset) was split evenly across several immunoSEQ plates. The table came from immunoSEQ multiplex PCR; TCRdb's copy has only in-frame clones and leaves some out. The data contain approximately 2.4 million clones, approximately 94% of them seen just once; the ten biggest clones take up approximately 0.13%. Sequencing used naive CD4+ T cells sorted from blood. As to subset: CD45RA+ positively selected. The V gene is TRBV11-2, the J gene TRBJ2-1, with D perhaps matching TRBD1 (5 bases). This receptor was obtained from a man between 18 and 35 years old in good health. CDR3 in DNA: TGTGCCAGCAGCTTATGGGGCCGCTCCTACAATGAGCAGTTCTTC. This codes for CASSLWGRSYNEQFF.